The rows below give T cell receptor beta chains drawn from one sample of a study of beta chain features in type 1 diabetes. TCRdb's copy holds only in-frame clones and misses some; the assay was immunoSEQ multiplex PCR. The table has 640,000 or so clones, about 14% seen once. The source material was naive CD4+ T cells from blood. The receptors were sampled from a man between 18 and 29 years old with type 1 diabetes. The CDR3 runs from the conserved cysteine through the conserved F or W. D genes are given only for firm matches. Clone size is given for some rows only: seen once, a few or many times, or a class if the clone is expanded.

j_gene: TRBJ1-4
abundance: few
v_gene: TRBV30
d_gene: TRBD1
CDR3aa: CAWSRDRGFEKLFF
CDR3nt: TGTGCCTGGTCTCGGGACAGGGGTTTTGAAAAACTGTTTTTT

j_gene: TRBJ2-3
abundance: .
v_gene: TRBV28
d_gene: .
CDR3aa: CASSSGAPTDTQYF
CDR3nt: TGTGCCAGCAGTTCGGGGGCCCCCACAGATACGCAGTATTTT

j_gene: TRBJ2-3
abundance: few
v_gene: TRBV7-9
d_gene: TRBD1
CDR3aa: CASSSPWDRGSDTQYF
CDR3nt: TGTGCCAGCAGCTCCCCTTGGGACAGGGGATCGGATACGCAGTATTTT

j_gene: TRBJ2-7
abundance: .
v_gene: TRBV29-1
d_gene: TRBD2
CDR3aa: CSVEGLAGGDEQYF
CDR3nt: TGCAGCGTTGAAGGGCTAGCGGGAGGGGACGAGCAGTACTTC

j_gene: TRBJ2-3
abundance: .
v_gene: TRBV14
d_gene: .
CDR3aa: CASSQASESLYTDTQYF
CDR3nt: TGTGCCAGCAGCCAAGCGTCGGAAAGCCTCTACACAGATACGCAGTATTTT

j_gene: TRBJ1-1
abundance: few
v_gene: TRBV5-1
d_gene: .
CDR3aa: CASSWTGHENTEAFF
CDR3nt: TGCGCCAGCAGCTGGACGGGGCACGAGAACACTGAAGCTTTCTTT

j_gene: TRBJ2-2
abundance: few
v_gene: TRBV7-6
d_gene: .
CDR3aa: CASRIGNTGELFF
CDR3nt: TGTGCCAGCAGAATAGGGAACACCGGGGAGCTGTTTTTT

j_gene: TRBJ1-1
abundance: .
v_gene: TRBV6-6
d_gene: .
CDR3aa: CASSHTGLNTEAFF
CDR3nt: TGTGCCAGCAGTCACACAGGTTTGAACACTGAAGCTTTCTTT

j_gene: TRBJ1-2
abundance: .
v_gene: TRBV19
d_gene: .
CDR3aa: CASSTDKALNYGYTF
CDR3nt: TGTGCCAGTAGTACGGACAAGGCCTTAAACTATGGCTACACCTTC

j_gene: TRBJ1-4
abundance: .
v_gene: TRBV30
d_gene: .
CDR3aa: CAWSVGHGNEKLFF
CDR3nt: TGTGCCTGGAGTGTCGGACACGGTAATGAAAAACTGTTTTTT

j_gene: TRBJ1-2
abundance: few
v_gene: TRBV28
d_gene: TRBD1
CDR3aa: CASTRGPTGGYGYTF
CDR3nt: TGTGCCAGCACCCGGGGGCCAACAGGGGGCTATGGCTACACCTTC

j_gene: TRBJ1-1
abundance: few
v_gene: TRBV4-3
d_gene: .
CDR3aa: CASSQAGWQENTEAFF
CDR3nt: TGCGCCAGCAGCCAAGCTGGGTGGCAGGAGAACACTGAAGCTTTCTTT

j_gene: TRBJ1-1
abundance: few
v_gene: TRBV7-9
d_gene: .
CDR3aa: CASSNQGRTEAFF
CDR3nt: TGTGCCAGCAGCAATCAGGGGAGGACTGAAGCTTTCTTT

j_gene: TRBJ2-1
abundance: few
v_gene: TRBV7-7
d_gene: TRBD2
CDR3aa: CASSSGGMNEQFF
CDR3nt: TGTGCTAGCTCGAGCGGGGGTATGAATGAGCAGTTCTTC

j_gene: TRBJ1-5
abundance: .
v_gene: TRBV5-1
d_gene: TRBD1
CDR3aa: CASSPGTGYSDQPQHF
CDR3nt: TGCGCCAGCAGCCCCGGGACAGGGTATAGCGATCAGCCCCAGCATTTT

j_gene: TRBJ2-5
abundance: few
v_gene: TRBV5-4
d_gene: TRBD2
CDR3aa: CASSTRLAGGLETQYF
CDR3nt: TGTGCCAGCAGCACGAGACTAGCGGGAGGGTTGGAGACCCAGTACTTC

j_gene: TRBJ1-2
abundance: .
v_gene: TRBV6-1
d_gene: .
CDR3aa: CASSDTTRNYGYTF
CDR3nt: TGTGCCAGCAGTGACACGACAAGGAACTATGGCTACACCTTC

j_gene: TRBJ2-1
abundance: .
v_gene: TRBV14
d_gene: .
CDR3aa: CASSQEFYNEQFF
CDR3nt: TGTGCCAGCAGCCAAGAATTTTACAATGAGCAGTTCTTC

j_gene: TRBJ1-5
abundance: .
v_gene: TRBV30
d_gene: .
CDR3aa: CAWAEGPGQPQHF
CDR3nt: TGTGCCTGGGCCGAGGGCCCGGGTCAGCCCCAGCATTTT

j_gene: TRBJ2-7
abundance: .
v_gene: TRBV7-9
d_gene: .
CDR3aa: CASSLDGGGNYEQYF
CDR3nt: TGTGCCAGCAGCTTAGACGGAGGGGGTAACTACGAGCAGTACTTC

j_gene: TRBJ2-1
abundance: .
v_gene: TRBV5-6
d_gene: .
CDR3aa: CASSFDSGQFF
CDR3nt: TGTGCCAGCAGCTTCGACAGTGGGCAGTTCTTC

j_gene: TRBJ2-1
abundance: few
v_gene: TRBV30
d_gene: .
CDR3aa: CASTSSANRHGHQFF
CDR3nt: TGTGCCTCCACTAGTAGCGCTAACCGACATGGCCATCAGTTCTTC

j_gene: TRBJ2-3
abundance: .
v_gene: TRBV7-2
d_gene: .
CDR3aa: CASSSYRETQYF
CDR3nt: TGTGCCAGCAGCTCTTACAGGGAAACGCAGTATTTT

j_gene: TRBJ2-1
abundance: few
v_gene: TRBV5-6
d_gene: .
CDR3aa: CASSRLTDSGMYNEQFF
CDR3nt: TGTGCCAGCAGCCGTCTAACGGACAGCGGGATGTACAATGAGCAGTTCTTC

j_gene: TRBJ2-2
abundance: few
v_gene: TRBV7-9
d_gene: .
CDR3aa: CASSLPFSANTGELFF
CDR3nt: TGTGCCAGCAGCTTACCATTTTCGGCGAACACCGGGGAGCTGTTTTTT

j_gene: TRBJ2-5
abundance: .
v_gene: TRBV5-1
d_gene: TRBD1
CDR3aa: CASSSGRTGEGETQYF
CDR3nt: TGCGCCAGCAGCTCCGGCCGGACAGGAGAAGGGGAGACCCAGTACTTC

j_gene: TRBJ2-2
abundance: .
v_gene: TRBV7-9
d_gene: .
CDR3aa: CASSLSRVSLNTGELFF
CDR3nt: TGTGCCAGCAGCTTAAGCCGGGTTTCCTTGAACACCGGGGAGCTGTTTTTT

j_gene: TRBJ1-5
abundance: few
v_gene: TRBV7-9
d_gene: .
CDR3aa: CASSRSAGGNQPQHF
CDR3nt: TGTGCCAGCAGCCGATCCGCGGGTGGCAATCAGCCCCAGCATTTT

j_gene: TRBJ2-1
abundance: few
v_gene: TRBV7-9
d_gene: .
CDR3aa: CASSFQGRVSSYNEQFF
CDR3nt: TGTGCCAGCAGCTTCCAGGGGCGGGTGAGCTCCTACAATGAGCAGTTCTTC

j_gene: TRBJ2-5
abundance: .
v_gene: TRBV7-9
d_gene: .
CDR3aa: CASSSQGSETQYF
CDR3nt: TGTGCCAGCAGCTCCCAGGGATCAGAGACCCAGTACTTC

j_gene: TRBJ2-5
abundance: few
v_gene: TRBV7-9
d_gene: .
CDR3aa: CASSLPGVETQYF
CDR3nt: TGTGCCAGCAGCTTACCGGGGGTGGAGACCCAGTACTTC

j_gene: TRBJ1-1
abundance: .
v_gene: TRBV7-9
d_gene: .
CDR3aa: CASSLADVASTEAFF
CDR3nt: TGTGCCAGCAGCTTAGCGGACGTAGCGAGCACTGAAGCTTTCTTT

j_gene: TRBJ2-3
abundance: .
v_gene: TRBV28
d_gene: .
CDR3aa: CASSSGWLWGAGTDTQYF
CDR3nt: TGTGCCAGCAGTTCGGGGTGGCTTTGGGGAGCGGGCACAGATACGCAGTATTTT

j_gene: TRBJ2-3
abundance: few
v_gene: TRBV28
d_gene: TRBD2
CDR3aa: CASTIGTSGASTDTQYF
CDR3nt: TGTGCCAGCACCATTGGGACTAGCGGGGCCAGCACAGATACGCAGTATTTT

j_gene: TRBJ2-2
abundance: .
v_gene: TRBV19
d_gene: .
CDR3aa: CASTYRVTGELFF
CDR3nt: TGTGCCAGTACCTACAGGGTCACCGGGGAGCTGTTTTTT

j_gene: TRBJ1-2
abundance: .
v_gene: TRBV7-2
d_gene: TRBD1
CDR3aa: CASSVGTAGYTF
CDR3nt: TGTGCCAGCAGCGTCGGGACAGCTGGCTACACCTTC

j_gene: TRBJ1-2
abundance: .
v_gene: TRBV28
d_gene: .
CDR3aa: CASTPDRTFARGYTF
CDR3nt: TGTGCCAGCACACCCGACAGGACTTTCGCTCGTGGCTACACCTTC

j_gene: TRBJ1-2
abundance: few
v_gene: TRBV7-9
d_gene: .
CDR3aa: CASSSREDGNYGYTF
CDR3nt: TGTGCCAGCAGCTCCCGGGAAGACGGTAACTATGGCTACACCTTC

j_gene: TRBJ1-2
abundance: few
v_gene: TRBV6-5
d_gene: .
CDR3aa: CASSYSGGLGDGYTF
CDR3nt: TGTGCCAGCAGTTACTCCGGGGGACTAGGGGATGGCTACACCTTC

j_gene: TRBJ1-3
abundance: .
v_gene: TRBV30
d_gene: .
CDR3aa: CARGRGSGNTIYF
CDR3nt: TGTGCTCGGGGGAGGGGCTCTGGAAACACCATATATTTT

j_gene: TRBJ1-1
abundance: few
v_gene: TRBV25-1
d_gene: .
CDR3aa: CASVGVREGTEAFF
CDR3nt: TGTGCCAGCGTTGGGGTAAGGGAAGGGACTGAAGCTTTCTTT

j_gene: TRBJ2-1
abundance: .
v_gene: TRBV5-6
d_gene: TRBD2
CDR3aa: CASSSYGTSGVYNEQFF
CDR3nt: TGTGCCAGCAGCTCCTATGGGACTAGCGGAGTCTACAATGAGCAGTTCTTC

j_gene: TRBJ2-5
abundance: .
v_gene: TRBV20-1
d_gene: .
CDR3aa: CSAWTKETQYF
CDR3nt: TGCAGTGCTTGGACCAAAGAGACCCAGTACTTC

j_gene: TRBJ2-7
abundance: .
v_gene: TRBV7-9
d_gene: .
CDR3aa: CASSFTYEQYF
CDR3nt: TGTGCCAGCAGCTTTACCTACGAGCAGTACTTC

j_gene: TRBJ1-2
abundance: .
v_gene: TRBV14
d_gene: .
CDR3aa: CASSQEGLGYGYTF
CDR3nt: TGTGCCAGCAGCCAAGAGGGGTTGGGCTATGGCTACACCTTC

j_gene: TRBJ2-6
abundance: once
v_gene: TRBV5-1
d_gene: .
CDR3aa: CASSLTVSGANVLTF
CDR3nt: TGCGCCAGCAGCCTGACGGTCTCTGGGGCCAACGTCCTGACTTTC

j_gene: TRBJ2-2
abundance: few
v_gene: TRBV29-1
d_gene: .
CDR3aa: CSVGVGVDNTGELFF
CDR3nt: TGCAGCGTTGGGGTAGGAGTGGATAACACCGGGGAGCTGTTTTTT

j_gene: TRBJ2-7
abundance: .
v_gene: TRBV6-5
d_gene: TRBD2
CDR3aa: CASSYSIVGGYEQYF
CDR3nt: TGTGCCAGCAGTTACTCGATAGTGGGAGGGTACGAGCAGTACTTC

j_gene: TRBJ2-3
abundance: .
v_gene: TRBV30
d_gene: .
CDR3aa: CAWSGMDSDTQYF
CDR3nt: TGTGCCTGGAGTGGAATGGACTCAGATACGCAGTATTTT

j_gene: TRBJ1-2
abundance: few
v_gene: TRBV29-1
d_gene: TRBD1
CDR3aa: CSVLTTLGTGSNYGYTF
CDR3nt: TGCAGCGTTCTAACCACCCTTGGGACAGGGAGTAACTATGGCTACACCTTC

j_gene: TRBJ1-1
abundance: .
v_gene: TRBV7-9
d_gene: .
CDR3aa: CASSLRDGPLNTEAFF
CDR3nt: TGTGCCAGCAGCTTACGGGATGGGCCGCTGAACACTGAAGCTTTCTTT

j_gene: TRBJ2-1
abundance: few
v_gene: TRBV6-1
d_gene: TRBD2
CDR3aa: CASSEGRGGGASDNEQFF
CDR3nt: TGTGCCAGCAGTGAAGGCCGAGGCGGGGGGGCCAGTGACAATGAGCAGTTCTTC

j_gene: TRBJ1-1
abundance: few
v_gene: TRBV4-3
d_gene: .
CDR3aa: CASSQDPTREGTEAFF
CDR3nt: TGCGCCAGCAGCCAAGATCCAACACGGGAAGGCACTGAAGCTTTCTTT

j_gene: TRBJ2-7
abundance: .
v_gene: TRBV7-8
d_gene: .
CDR3aa: CASSLAGLGREQYF
CDR3nt: TGTGCCAGCAGCTTAGCGGGGCTTGGTCGGGAGCAGTACTTC

j_gene: TRBJ2-1
abundance: .
v_gene: TRBV6-1
d_gene: TRBD1
CDR3aa: CASNRDRDYNEQFF
CDR3nt: TGTGCCAGCAATCGGGACAGGGACTACAATGAGCAGTTCTTC

j_gene: TRBJ2-4
abundance: .
v_gene: TRBV6-5
d_gene: TRBD2
CDR3aa: CASSYSPGRDIQYF
CDR3nt: TGTGCCAGCAGTTACTCCCCAGGGAGGGACATTCAGTACTTC

j_gene: TRBJ2-5
abundance: few
v_gene: TRBV30
d_gene: TRBD2
CDR3aa: CAWRVGGSGQETQYF
CDR3nt: TGTGCCTGGAGGGTGGGCGGGAGTGGCCAAGAGACCCAGTACTTC

j_gene: TRBJ1-1
abundance: once
v_gene: TRBV7-2
d_gene: .
CDR3aa: CASLTAGGWNTEAFF
CDR3nt: TGTGCCTCCCTTACGGCGGGGGGTTGGAACACTGAAGCTTTCTTT

j_gene: TRBJ2-5
abundance: .
v_gene: TRBV11-1
d_gene: .
CDR3aa: CASSLGGHTGTQYF
CDR3nt: TGTGCCAGCAGCTTGGGAGGCCACACTGGGACCCAGTACTTC